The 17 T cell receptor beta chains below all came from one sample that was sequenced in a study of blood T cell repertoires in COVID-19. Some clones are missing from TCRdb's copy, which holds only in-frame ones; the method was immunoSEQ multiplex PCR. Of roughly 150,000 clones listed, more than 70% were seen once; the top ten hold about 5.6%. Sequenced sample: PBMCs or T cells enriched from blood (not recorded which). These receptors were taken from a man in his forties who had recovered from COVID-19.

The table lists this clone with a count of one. CDR3 region: CASSRVGTAGGETQYF. The DNA of the CDR3 is TGTGCCAGCAGCCGCGTTGGGACGGCCGGGGGAGAGACCCAGTACTTC. The chain recombines TRBV7-2 with TRBJ2-5; weak D call: TRBD2 (6 bases). Trimming left V 5 bases short and J 4 bases short, with 20 bases between. This CDR3 is built from 16 residues. The V gene's germline CDR1 is SGHTA and CDR2 FQGNSA.

CDR3 residues: CASSDGQGAADTQYF. The CDR3, as DNA: TGTGCCAGCAGCGATGGACAGGGGGCGGCAGATACGCAGTATTTT. V usage is TRBV11-3 and J usage is TRBJ2-3; 11 bases line up with TRBD1. After removal of 5 bases from V and 4 bases from J, the junction contained 5 bases not matched to a gene. The germline V gene has CDR1 SGHNT and CDR2 YENEEA. CDR3 length: 15 amino acids.

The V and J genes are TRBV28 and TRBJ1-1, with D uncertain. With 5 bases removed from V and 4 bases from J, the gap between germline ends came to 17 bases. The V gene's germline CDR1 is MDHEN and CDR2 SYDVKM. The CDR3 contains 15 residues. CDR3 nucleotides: TGTGCCAGCAGTAAGCCACCTCTCTGGAGCACTGAAGCTTTCTTT. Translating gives CASSKPPLWSTEAFF.

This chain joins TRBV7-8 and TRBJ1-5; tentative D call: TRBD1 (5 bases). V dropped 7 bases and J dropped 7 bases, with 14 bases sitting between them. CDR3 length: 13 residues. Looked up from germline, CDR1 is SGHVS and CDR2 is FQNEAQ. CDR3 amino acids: CASTRTWGQPQHF. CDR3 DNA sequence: TGTGCCAGCACCCGAACCTGGGGCCAGCCCCAGCATTTT.

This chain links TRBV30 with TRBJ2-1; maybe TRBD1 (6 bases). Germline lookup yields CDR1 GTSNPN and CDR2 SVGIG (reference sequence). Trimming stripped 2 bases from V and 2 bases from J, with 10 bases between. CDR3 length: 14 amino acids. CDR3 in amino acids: CAWSRKGAYNEQFF. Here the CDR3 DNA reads TGTGCCTGGAGTAGGAAGGGGGCCTACAATGAGCAGTTCTTC.

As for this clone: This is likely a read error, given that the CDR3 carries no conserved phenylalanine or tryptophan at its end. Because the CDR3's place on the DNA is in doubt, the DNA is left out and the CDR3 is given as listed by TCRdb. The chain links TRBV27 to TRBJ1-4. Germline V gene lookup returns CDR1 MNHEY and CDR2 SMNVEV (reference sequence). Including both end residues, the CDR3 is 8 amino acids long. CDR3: CLTGGRGG.

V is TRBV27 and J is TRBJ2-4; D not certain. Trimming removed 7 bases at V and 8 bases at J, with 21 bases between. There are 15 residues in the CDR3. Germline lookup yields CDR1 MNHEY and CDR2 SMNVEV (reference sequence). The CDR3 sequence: CASKMQTAKMDIQYF. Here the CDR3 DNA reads TGTGCCAGCAAAATGCAGACTGCTAAGATGGACATTCAGTACTTC.

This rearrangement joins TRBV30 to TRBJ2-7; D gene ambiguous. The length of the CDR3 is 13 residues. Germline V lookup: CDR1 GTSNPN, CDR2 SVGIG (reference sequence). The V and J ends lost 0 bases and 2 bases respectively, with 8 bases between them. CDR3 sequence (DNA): TGTGCCTGGAGTGTCGCGCGGACCTACGAGCAGTACTTC. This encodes CAWSVARTYEQYF.

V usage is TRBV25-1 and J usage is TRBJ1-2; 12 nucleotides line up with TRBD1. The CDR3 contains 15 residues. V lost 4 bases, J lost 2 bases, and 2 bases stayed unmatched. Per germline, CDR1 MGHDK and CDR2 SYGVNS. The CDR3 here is CASSVGTGGNYGYTF. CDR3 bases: TGTGCCAGCAGTGTCGGGACAGGGGGCAACTATGGCTACACCTTC.

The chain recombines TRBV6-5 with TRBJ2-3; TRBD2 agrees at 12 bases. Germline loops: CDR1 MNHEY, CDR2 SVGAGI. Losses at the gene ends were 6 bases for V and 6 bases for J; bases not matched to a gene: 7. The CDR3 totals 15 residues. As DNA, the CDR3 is TGTGCCAGCAGGCCGACTAGCGGGGGAGCGGATACGCAGTATTTT. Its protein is CASRPTSGGADTQYF.

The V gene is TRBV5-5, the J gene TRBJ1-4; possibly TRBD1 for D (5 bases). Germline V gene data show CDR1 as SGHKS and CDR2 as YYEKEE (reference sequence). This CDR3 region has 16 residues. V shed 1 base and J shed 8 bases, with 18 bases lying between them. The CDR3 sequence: CASSLSLGQGDEKLFF. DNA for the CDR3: TGTGCCAGCAGCTTGTCTTTAGGGCAGGGTGACGAAAAACTGTTTTTT.

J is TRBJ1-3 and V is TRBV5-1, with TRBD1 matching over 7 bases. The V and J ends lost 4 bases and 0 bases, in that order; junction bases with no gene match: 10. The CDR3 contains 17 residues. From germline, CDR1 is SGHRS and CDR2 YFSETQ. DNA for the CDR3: TGCGCCAGCAGCCGAGGGACAGAGACCTCCTCTGGAAACACCATATATTTT. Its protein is CASSRGTETSSGNTIYF.

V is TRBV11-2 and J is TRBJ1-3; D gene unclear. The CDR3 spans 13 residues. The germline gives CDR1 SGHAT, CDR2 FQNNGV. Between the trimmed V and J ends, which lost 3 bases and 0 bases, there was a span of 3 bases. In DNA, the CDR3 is TGTGCCAGCAGCTTCCTCTCTGGAAACACCATATATTTT. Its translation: CASSFLSGNTIYF.

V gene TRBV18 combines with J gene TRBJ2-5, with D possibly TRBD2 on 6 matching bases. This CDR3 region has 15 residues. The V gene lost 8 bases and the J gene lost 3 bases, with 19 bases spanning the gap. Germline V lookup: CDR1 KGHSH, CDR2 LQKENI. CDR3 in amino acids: CASRIYGGGEETQYF. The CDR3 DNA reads TGTGCCAGCCGAATCTACGGTGGAGGGGAAGAGACCCAGTACTTC.

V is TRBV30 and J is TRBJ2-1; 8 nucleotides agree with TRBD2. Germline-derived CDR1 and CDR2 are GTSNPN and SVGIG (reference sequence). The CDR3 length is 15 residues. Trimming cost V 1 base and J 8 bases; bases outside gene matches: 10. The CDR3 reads CAWSAGSGGRHEQFF. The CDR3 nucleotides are TGTGCCTGGAGTGCTGGGTCGGGGGGGCGGCATGAGCAGTTCTTC.

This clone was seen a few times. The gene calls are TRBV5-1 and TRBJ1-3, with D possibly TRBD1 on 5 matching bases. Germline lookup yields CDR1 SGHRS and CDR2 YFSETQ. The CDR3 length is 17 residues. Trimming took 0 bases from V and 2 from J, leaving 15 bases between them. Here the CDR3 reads CASSLDIGVRAGNTIYF. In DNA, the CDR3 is TGCGCCAGCAGCTTGGACATTGGTGTCAGGGCTGGAAACACCATATATTTT.

CDR3 sequence reads: CASSLDPVRGTGELFF. CDR3 in DNA: TGTGCCAGCAGCTTGGATCCGGTTAGGGGCACCGGGGAGCTGTTTTTT. The chain employs TRBV5-4 and TRBJ2-2; weak D call: TRBD1 (5 bases). Germline CDR1 is SGHNT and CDR2 is YYREEE (reference sequence). The CDR3 length is 16 residues. V shed 0 bases and J shed 4 bases, with 13 bases lying between them.